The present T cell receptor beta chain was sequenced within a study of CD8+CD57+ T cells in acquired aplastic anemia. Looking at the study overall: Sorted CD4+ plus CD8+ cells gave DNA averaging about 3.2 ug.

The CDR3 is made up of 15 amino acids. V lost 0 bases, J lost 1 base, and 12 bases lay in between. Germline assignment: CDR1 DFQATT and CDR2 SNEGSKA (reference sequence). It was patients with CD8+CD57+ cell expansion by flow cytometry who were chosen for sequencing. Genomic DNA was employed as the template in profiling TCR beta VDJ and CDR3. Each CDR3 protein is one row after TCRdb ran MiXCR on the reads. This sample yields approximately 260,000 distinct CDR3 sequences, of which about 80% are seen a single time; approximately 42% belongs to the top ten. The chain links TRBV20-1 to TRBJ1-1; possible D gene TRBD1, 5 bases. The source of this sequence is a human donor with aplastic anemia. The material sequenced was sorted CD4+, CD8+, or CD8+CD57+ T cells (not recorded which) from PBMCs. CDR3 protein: CSAREWGRENTEAFF. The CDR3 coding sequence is TGCAGTGCTAGAGAATGGGGACGCGAGAACACTGAAGCTTTCTTT.